Below, 18 T cell receptor beta chains from the same sample are listed, as sequenced in a study of blood T cell repertoires in COVID-19. Some clones are missing from TCRdb's copy, which holds only in-frame ones; the method was immunoSEQ multiplex PCR. This sample has under 250,000 clones, with around 83% found just once. What was sequenced was peripheral blood. These receptors were collected from a woman aged 45-65 years with acute or convalescent COVID-19.

The gene calls are TRBV5-1 and TRBJ1-2; 9 nucleotides line up with TRBD1. V was clipped by 1 base and J by 8 bases; unmatched bases: 6. Per the germline V gene, CDR1 is SGHRS and CDR2 is YFSETQ. CDR3 length: 14 amino acids. In DNA form, the CDR3 reads TGCGCCAGCAGCTTGAGGGACAGGGTTAGCGGCTACACCTTC. This codes for CASSLRDRVSGYTF.

The chain joins TRBV28 to TRBJ1-1, with a tentative D call TRBD1 (5 bases). There are 14 residues in the CDR3. The V gene's germline CDR1 is MDHEN and CDR2 SYDVKM. V dropped 2 bases and J dropped 1 base, with 8 bases sitting between them. CDR3 region: CASSLGTPNTEAFF. The CDR3 nucleotides read TGTGCCAGCAGTTTAGGGACTCCGAACACTGAAGCTTTCTTT.

The V and J genes are TRBV19 and TRBJ2-2; 8 nucleotides match TRBD2. CDR3 length equals 15 residues. Trimming at V came to 8 bases and at J to 3 bases, leaving 8 bases not matched to a gene. Germline V CDR1 and CDR2: LNHDA, SQIVND (reference sequence). CDR3 region: CASSWSSGHTGELFF. In DNA, the CDR3 is TGTGCCAGTTCATGGTCTAGCGGGCACACCGGGGAGCTGTTTTTT.

The chain carries TRBV3-1 (or the pseudogene TRBV3-2) and TRBJ2-3; D call uncertain. There are 15 residues in the CDR3. Trimming removed 5 bases at V and 0 bases at J, with 12 bases between. Germline CDR1 is LGHDT and CDR2 is YNNKEL (reference sequence). CDR3 amino acids: CASSELLTSTDTQYF. The CDR3 DNA follows: TGTGCCAGCAGCGAACTGCTAACTAGCACAGATACGCAGTATTTT.

V is TRBV9 and J is TRBJ2-7; 7 bases match TRBD2. Germline assignment: CDR1 SGDLS and CDR2 YYNGEE. The CDR3 length is 14 residues. Germline trimming cut 4 bases from V and 6 bases from J; bases unmatched to any gene: 10. The CDR3 protein is CASSPGGNDREQYF. In DNA, the CDR3 is TGTGCCAGCAGCCCCGGGGGGAACGATCGCGAGCAGTACTTC.

The V and J genes are TRBV19 and TRBJ2-2; tentative D call: TRBD2 (6 bases). The CDR3 is 16 residues long. V lost 3 bases, J lost 5 bases, and 16 bases lay in between. Germline values: CDR1 LNHDA, CDR2 SQIVND (reference sequence). The CDR3 spells CASSMMQTGRTGELFF. The CDR3 region has the DNA TGTGCCAGTAGTATGATGCAGACGGGGAGGACCGGGGAGCTGTTTTTT.

The CDR3 DNA sequence: TGTGCCACTCCGAGACTAGCCTACAATGAGCAGTTCTTC. Its translation: CATPRLAYNEQFF. V is TRBV12-3 or TRBV12-4 and J is TRBJ2-1, with D perhaps TRBD2 (6 bases). The V gene lost 10 bases and the J gene lost 2 bases, with 12 bases spanning the gap. The CDR3 runs 13 residues.

This clone has just one count. This chain connects TRBV5-6 to TRBJ1-2; D unclear. The CDR3 totals 15 residues. Trimming stripped 6 bases from V and 4 bases from J, with 19 bases between. Germline loops: CDR1 SGHDT, CDR2 YYEEEE. The CDR3: CASTRRAKGIYGYTF. The CDR3 nucleotides read TGTGCCAGCACCCGGCGGGCGAAGGGCATCTATGGCTACACCTTC.

The CDR3 region has the DNA TGTGCCATCAGTGAGTCGAGCAGCGACTATGGCTACACCTTC. Its protein product is CAISESSSDYGYTF. V usage is TRBV10-3 and J usage is TRBJ1-2; D unresolved. V was clipped by 0 bases and J by 3 bases, with 8 bases between them. Germline CDR1 reads ENHRY; CDR2 reads SYGVKD. This CDR3 contains 14 residues.

The genes are TRBV5-4 and TRBJ2-7; TRBD1 aligns across 8 bases. The J segment lost 4 bases and the V segment lost 0 bases, leaving 3 bases of the junction unmatched. Germline lookup yields CDR1 SGHNT and CDR2 YYREEE (reference sequence). The CDR3 runs to 14 residues. The DNA for the CDR3 is TGTGCCAGCAGCTTGGAAACAGGGGGTTACGAGCAGTACTTC. It yields the protein CASSLETGGYEQYF.

This chain joins TRBV7-9 and TRBJ1-2; D unclear. The CDR3 has 13 amino acids. Per the germline V gene, CDR1 is SEHNR and CDR2 is FQNEAQ (reference sequence). Trimming left V 1 base short and J 11 bases short, with 14 bases between. The CDR3 nucleotides read TGTGCCAGCAGCTTAGATTCCCTTTCTAGTTACACCTTC. Protein sequence: CASSLDSLSSYTF.

The chain has TRBV5-1 and TRBJ1-5; tentative D call: TRBD1 (6 bases). CDR3 size: 13 residues. V lost 2 bases, J lost 7 bases, and 10 bases lay in between. Germline values: CDR1 SGHRS, CDR2 YFSETQ. CDR3 protein: CASSFDGGQPQHF. The CDR3, as DNA: TGCGCCAGCAGCTTTGATGGGGGCCAGCCCCAGCATTTT.

This chain connects TRBV2 to TRBJ1-5, with D tentatively TRBD1 (5 bases). The CDR3 totals 12 residues. The V gene lost 6 bases and the J gene lost 6 bases, with 9 bases spanning the gap. Germline V CDR1 and CDR2: SNHLY, FYNNEI. The CDR3 here is CASSQGGQPQHF. The CDR3 coding sequence is TGTGCCAGCAGCCAGGGCGGTCAGCCCCAGCATTTT.

The rearrangement uses TRBV6-5 and TRBJ1-4; possible D gene TRBD1, 5 bases. The CDR3 is 14 residues long. Germline CDR1 reads MNHEY; CDR2 reads SVGAGI. Trimming removed 2 bases at V and 4 bases at J, with 8 bases between. The CDR3 reads CASSYQQDNEKLFF. The CDR3 DNA is TGTGCCAGCAGTTACCAACAGGATAATGAAAAACTGTTTTTT.

The chain joins TRBV27 to TRBJ1-3; the D gene is possibly TRBD1 (5 bases). Germline values: CDR1 MNHEY, CDR2 SMNVEV (reference sequence). V was shortened by 5 bases and J by 0 bases, with 8 bases between the two germline ends. The CDR3 has 14 residues. CDR3: CASSGGSSGNTIYF. DNA of the CDR3: TGTGCCAGCAGTGGGGGGTCCTCTGGAAACACCATATATTTT.

A word on this clone: Germline is not matched at one junction end, which may reflect a read error. V is TRBV7-7 and J is TRBJ2-1; 8 bases line up with TRBD2. In germline, CDR1 is SSHAT, CDR2 FNYEAQ (reference sequence). There are 15 residues in the CDR3. CDR3 coding DNA: TGTGCTAGCAGCCAAACTAGCGGAGAGGGGCATGAGCAGTTCTTC. Translation: CASSQTSGEGHEQFF.

The gene calls are TRBV5-1 and TRBJ2-1, with D possibly being TRBD2 (5 bases). The V and J ends lost 0 bases and 9 bases respectively, with 13 bases between them. The CDR3 has 14 residues. The germline gives CDR1 SGHRS, CDR2 YFSETQ. CDR3 loop: CASSLERPGTEQFF. CDR3 DNA: TGCGCCAGCAGCTTGGAGAGGCCGGGAACTGAGCAGTTCTTC. The variable domain in full, completed from reference TRBV5-1 and TRBJ2-1, reads KAGVTQTPRYLIKTRGQQVTLSCSPISGHRSVSWYQQTPGQGLQFLFEYFSETQRNKGNFPGRFSGRQFSNSRSEMNVSTLELGDSALYLCASSLERPGTEQFFGPGTRLTVL.

The table lists this clone with a count of one. The chain recombines TRBV11-2 with TRBJ2-1; tentatively, D is TRBD2 (5 bases). Trimming stripped 1 base from V and 12 bases from J, with 10 bases between. Germline CDR1 SGHAT, CDR2 FQNNGV. CDR3 size: 12 residues. CDR3 protein: CASSLVGLRQFF. For the CDR3, the DNA is TGTGCCAGCAGCTTAGTCGGACTGCGGCAGTTCTTC.